The 27 T cell receptor beta chains presented below share a single source sample, sequenced in a study of neoadjuvant anti-PD-1 for oral cavity cancer. The time point here: after neoadjuvant nivolumab, at surgical resection. The repertoire was sequenced with immunoSEQ multiplex PCR; TCRdb's copy has only in-frame clones and lacks some. The repertoire holds about 14,000 clones, with approximately 73% as singletons. The sequencing used PBMCs, collected after nivolumab (anti-PD-1) treatment. Receptors originate from a person aged 40-85 years with oral cavity squamous cell carcinoma.

V usage is TRBV6-1 and J usage is TRBJ2-5; D uncertain. V lost 1 base and J 2 bases, leaving 8 bases between the germline ends. The CDR3 is made up of 14 amino acids. Germline-derived CDR1 and CDR2 are MNHNS and SASEGT. The CDR3: CASSEGRQQETQYF. Here the CDR3 DNA reads TGTGCCAGCAGTGAAGGAAGACAACAAGAGACCCAGTACTTC.

The V and J genes are TRBV7-8 and TRBJ2-1; 10 nucleotides agree with TRBD2. CDR1 is SGHVS and CDR2 is FQNEAQ in the germline V gene. J was trimmed by 0 bases and V by 1 base; bases with no gene match: 3. The CDR3 contains 17 residues. The CDR3 DNA reads as TGTGCCAGCAGCTTAGGTAGCGGGAGGTCCTCCTACAATGAGCAGTTCTTC. Its protein product is CASSLGSGRSSYNEQFF.

The chain carries TRBV5-1 and TRBJ2-2; 7 bases are a match to TRBD1. This CDR3 region has 16 residues. The trim removed 9 bases at V and 4 bases at J, leaving 15 bases unmatched. In germline, CDR1 is SGHRS, CDR2 YFSETQ. The CDR3 loop reads CATREPGQSTTGELFF. Here the CDR3 DNA reads TGCGCCACCAGAGAACCGGGACAGAGCACCACCGGGGAGCTGTTTTTT.

The genes are TRBV4-1 and TRBJ2-2; possibly TRBD2 for D (6 bases). The germline V and J ends were trimmed by 4 bases and 1 base, with 16 bases remaining between them. Germline V CDR1 and CDR2: MGHRA, YSYEKL. The CDR3 has 17 amino acids. CDR3 loop: CASSPAWTGLNTGELFF. Written as DNA, the CDR3 is TGCGCCAGCAGCCCAGCTTGGACGGGACTGAACACCGGGGAGCTGTTTTTT.

This chain links TRBV19 with TRBJ1-2, with TRBD1 identical over 7 bases. Germline V CDR1 and CDR2: LNHDA, SQIVND (reference sequence). With V trimmed by 8 bases and J by 1 base, 4 bases remained unmatched. The CDR3 length is 13 residues. The chain's CDR3 is CASGTVFNYGYTF. The CDR3, as DNA: TGTGCCAGTGGGACAGTTTTTAACTATGGCTACACCTTC. Combining the CDR3 with reference TRBV19 and TRBJ1-2 gives the whole variable domain DGGITQSPKYLFRKEGQNVTLSCEQNLNHDAMYWYRQDPGQGLRLIYYSQIVNDFQKGDIAEGYSVSREKKESFPLTVTSAQKNPTAFYLCASGTVFNYGYTFGSGTRLTVV.

The chain is built from TRBV6-1 and TRBJ1-2; possibly TRBD1 for D (5 bases). Germline values: CDR1 MNHNS, CDR2 SASEGT. The CDR3 totals 13 residues. V lost 3 bases and J lost 8, with 13 bases in between. Here the CDR3 reads CASSDGQGRGYTF. In nucleotides, the CDR3 is TGTGCCAGCAGTGATGGTCAGGGACGCGGCTACACCTTC.

The gene calls are TRBV5-4 and TRBJ1-2, with D maybe TRBD1 (6 bases). The CDR3 extends over 13 amino acids. Trimming removed 4 bases at V and 6 bases at J, with 13 bases between. Germline CDR1 and CDR2: SGHNT and YYREEE (reference sequence). CDR3 region: CASSAGTHDGYTF. As DNA, the CDR3 is TGTGCCAGCAGCGCCGGGACACACGATGGCTACACCTTC. The variable domain in full, with the rest retrieved from reference TRBV5-4 and TRBJ1-2, is ETGVTQSPTHLIKTRGQQVTLRCSSQSGHNTVSWYQQALGQGPQFIFQYYREEENGRGNFPPRFSGLQFPNYSSELNVNALELDDSALYLCASSAGTHDGYTFGSGTRLTVV.

The V gene is TRBV9, the J gene TRBJ1-1, with D possibly TRBD1 on 6 matching bases. The CDR3 consists of 12 residues. With 3 bases removed from V and 4 bases from J, the gap between germline ends came to 7 bases. CDR1 and CDR2 from the germline V gene are SGDLS and YYNGEE. CDR3 in amino acids: CASSGGGTEAFF. In DNA, the CDR3 is TGTGCCAGCAGCGGAGGGGGCACTGAAGCTTTCTTT.

The chain recombines TRBV7-7 with TRBJ2-7; 9 bases agree with TRBD1. J was trimmed by 5 bases and V by 5 bases; bases with no gene match: 7. Germline-derived CDR1 and CDR2 are SSHAT and FNYEAQ (reference sequence). CDR3 length: 14 amino acids. CDR3 amino acids: CASSKGTGLDEQYF. CDR3 bases: TGTGCCAGCAGCAAAGGGACAGGGCTCGACGAGCAGTACTTC.

The chain couples TRBV6-5 to TRBJ1-3, with 10 bases that match TRBD1. V lost 4 bases to trimming and J lost 0 bases; unmatched junction nucleotides: 3. CDR1 and CDR2 (germline): MNHEY, SVGAGI. The CDR3 has 16 amino acids. This chain's CDR3 is CASSWDRGLSGNTIYF. The CDR3 DNA sequence: TGTGCCAGCAGTTGGGACAGGGGCCTCTCTGGAAACACCATATATTTT.

This clone appeared a few times. The chain is built from TRBV5-1 and TRBJ1-2; D is unclear. Trimming pared 0 bases from V and 3 bases from J, leaving 9 bases between. This CDR3 comprises 14 residues. Germline CDR1 SGHRS, CDR2 YFSETQ. As DNA, the CDR3 is TGCGCCAGCAGCTTGGGGTCGGAGGACTATGGCTACACCTTC. Amino acids: CASSLGSEDYGYTF.

The chain couples TRBV19 to TRBJ1-1; no firm D call. Trimming took 6 bases from V and 0 from J, leaving 11 bases between them. From germline, CDR1 is LNHDA and CDR2 SQIVND (reference sequence). This CDR3 has 14 residues. CDR3 coding DNA: TGTGCCAGTAGCCCCACCAGGTTGAACACTGAAGCTTTCTTT. This translates into CASSPTRLNTEAFF.

The rearrangement links TRBV4-1 to TRBJ2-5; perhaps TRBD2 as D (5 bases). Germline V gene sequence: CDR1 MGHRA, CDR2 YSYEKL. The CDR3 runs to 13 residues. V was clipped by 3 bases and J by 5 bases, with 10 bases between them. Here the CDR3 reads CASSQASRETQYF. The CDR3 DNA is TGCGCCAGCAGCCAGGCTAGCAGGGAGACCCAGTACTTC.

This clone has more than one count but fewer than ten. The rearrangement uses TRBV4-1 and TRBJ1-2, with D uncertain. With 3 bases removed from V and 2 bases from J, the gap between germline ends came to 13 bases. This CDR3 is 15 amino acids long. Germline V gene sequence: CDR1 MGHRA, CDR2 YSYEKL. CDR3 in DNA: TGCGCCAGCAGCCAGGGAAGAGGTAGGAACTATGGCTACACCTTC. This translates into CASSQGRGRNYGYTF.

This clone came up once. The chain links TRBV6-1 to TRBJ1-1; possible D gene TRBD1, 5 bases. Germline-derived CDR1 and CDR2 are MNHNS and SASEGT. This CDR3 contains 14 residues. CDR3 nucleotides: TGTGCTCTATTGCCCCATCAGGGAGGGACTGAAGCTTTCTTT. The encoded protein is CALLPHQGGTEAFF.

This chain links TRBV6-6 with TRBJ2-7, with a weak D call TRBD2 (6 bases). The CDR3 is made up of 13 amino acids. The V gene's germline CDR1 is MNHNY and CDR2 SVGAGI (reference sequence). V was pared by 6 bases and J by 3 bases, with 12 bases between. CDR3 residues: CASSPGAFYEQYF. CDR3 bases: TGTGCCAGCAGCCCGGGAGCCTTCTACGAGCAGTACTTC.

The chain has TRBV5-1 and TRBJ2-7, with D tentatively TRBD1 (6 bases). CDR3 length: 14 amino acids. CDR1 and CDR2 (germline): SGHRS, YFSETQ. V was pared by 5 bases and J by 4 bases, with 16 bases between. Here the CDR3 DNA reads TGCGCCAGCAGTACACAGGGTGGGGATTACGAGCAGTACTTC. Encoded protein: CASSTQGGDYEQYF. The full variable domain, in which reference TRBV5-1 and TRBJ2-7 provide the parts outside the CDR3, is KAGVTQTPRYLIKTRGQQVTLSCSPISGHRSVSWYQQTPGQGLQFLFEYFSETQRNKGNFPGRFSGRQFSNSRSEMNVSTLELGDSALYLCASSTQGGDYEQYFGPGTRLTVT.

This chain joins TRBV11-1 and TRBJ2-4; the D gene is possibly TRBD1 (5 bases). CDR3 length equals 13 residues. Looked up from germline, CDR1 is SGHAT and CDR2 is FQDESV (reference sequence). The V and J ends lost 4 bases and 10 bases respectively, with 14 bases between them. The DNA for the CDR3 is TGTGCCAGCAGCTCAACACTACAGGATATTCAGTACTTC. This translates into CASSSTLQDIQYF.

This sequence joins TRBV30 and TRBJ2-6; no definite D call. This CDR3 has 14 residues. From germline, CDR1 is GTSNPN and CDR2 SVGIG (reference sequence). The ends were cut back, 6 bases at V and 4 bases at J, with 13 bases in the middle. As DNA, the CDR3 is TGTGCCTGCATAAAGGGTGCAGGGGCCAACGTCCTGACTTTC. Translation gives CACIKGAGANVLTF.

V usage is TRBV4-2 and J usage is TRBJ1-1, with TRBD1 matching 8 bases. Per the germline V gene, CDR1 is LGHNA and CDR2 is YNFKEQ. Unmatched junction bases numbered 11, after V lost 4 bases and J lost 1 base. The CDR3 is 17 amino acids. The CDR3: CASSRGDRPLGNTEAFF. The CDR3 DNA follows: TGTGCCAGCAGCCGAGGGGACAGGCCCCTCGGGAACACTGAAGCTTTCTTT.

This chain links TRBV9 with TRBJ2-2; D ambiguous. Trimming left V 0 bases short and J 1 base short, with 4 bases between. Germline V gene lookup returns CDR1 SGDLS and CDR2 YYNGEE. CDR3 length equals 14 residues. The CDR3 DNA is TGTGCCAGCAGCGTAGCGCTGAACACCGGGGAGCTGTTTTTT. It encodes CASSVALNTGELFF.

V gene TRBV5-4 combines with J gene TRBJ2-7, with a weak D call TRBD1 (5 bases). The CDR3 spans 12 residues. Germline lookup yields CDR1 SGHNT and CDR2 YYREEE (reference sequence). V shed 3 bases and J shed 6 bases, with 10 bases lying between them. This CDR3 reads CASSWGRGEQYF. For the CDR3, the DNA is TGTGCCAGCAGCTGGGGCAGAGGCGAGCAGTACTTC.

This chain joins TRBV7-3 and TRBJ1-1; D unclear. This CDR3 region has 14 residues. The V end lost 5 bases, the J end lost 0 bases, and 10 bases lay between the germline ends. CDR1 and CDR2 (germline): SGHTA, FQGTGA. The CDR3 spells CASSGVFMNTEAFF. Written as DNA, the CDR3 is TGTGCCAGCAGCGGGGTATTCATGAACACTGAAGCTTTCTTT. The full variable domain, in which reference TRBV7-3 and TRBJ1-1 provide the parts outside the CDR3, is GAGVSQTPSNKVTEKGKYVELRCDPISGHTALYWYRQSLGQGPEFLIYFQGTGAADDSGLPNDRFFAVRPEGSVSTLKIQRTERGDSAVYLCASSGVFMNTEAFFGQGTRLTVV.

The gene calls are TRBV28 and TRBJ1-4; 7 positions match TRBD1. The germline gives CDR1 MDHEN, CDR2 SYDVKM. The CDR3 is made up of 14 amino acids. With V trimmed by 2 bases and J by 5 bases, 2 bases remained unmatched. Here the CDR3 reads CASSLTQGNEKLFF. In DNA form, the CDR3 reads TGTGCCAGCAGTTTAACACAGGGGAATGAAAAACTGTTTTTT.

The rearrangement joins TRBV12-5 to TRBJ2-2; 7 nucleotides match TRBD2. The junction had 7 bases not matched to a gene; V was cut back by 3 bases and J by 3 bases. The germline CDR1 and CDR2 sequences are LGHNT and FRNRAP. The CDR3 has 16 residues. The CDR3 reads CASGLGAGEDTGELFF. The CDR3 DNA reads TGTGCTAGTGGTTTAGGGGCGGGAGAGGACACCGGGGAGCTGTTTTTT.

The V gene is TRBV7-5, the J gene TRBJ1-1; the table's D call, TRBD1, has no DNA check behind it. TRBV7-5 is shown as a pseudogene. CDR3 length equals 14 residues. DNA of the CDR3: TGTGCCAGAAGGTCGACAGGGGCGGACACTGAAGCTTTCTTT. Protein sequence: CARRSTGADTEAFF.

The CDR3 region is CASSPPGLANSYEQYF. In DNA, the CDR3 is TGTGCCAGCTCACCTCCGGGACTAGCGAACTCCTACGAGCAGTACTTC. The rearrangement links TRBV18 to TRBJ2-7; 10 bases line up with TRBD2. The CDR3 covers 16 residues. Germline V gene lookup returns CDR1 KGHSH and CDR2 LQKENI. The V segment lost 3 bases and the J segment 0 bases; nucleotides outside the gene matches: 5.